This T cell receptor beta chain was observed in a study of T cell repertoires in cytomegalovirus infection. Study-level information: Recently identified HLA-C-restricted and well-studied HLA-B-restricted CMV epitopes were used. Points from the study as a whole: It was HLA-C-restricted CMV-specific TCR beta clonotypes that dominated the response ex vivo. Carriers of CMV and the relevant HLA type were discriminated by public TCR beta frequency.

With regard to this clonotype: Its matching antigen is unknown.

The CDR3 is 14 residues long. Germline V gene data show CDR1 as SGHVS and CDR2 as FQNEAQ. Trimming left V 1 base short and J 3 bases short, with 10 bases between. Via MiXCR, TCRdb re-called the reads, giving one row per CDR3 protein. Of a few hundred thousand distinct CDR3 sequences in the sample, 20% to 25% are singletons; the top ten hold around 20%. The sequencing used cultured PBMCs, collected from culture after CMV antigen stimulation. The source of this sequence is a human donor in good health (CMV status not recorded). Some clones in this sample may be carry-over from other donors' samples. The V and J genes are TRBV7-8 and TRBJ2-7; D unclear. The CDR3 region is CASSLDFLSYEQYV. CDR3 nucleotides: TGTGCCAGCAGCTTAGATTTTCTGAGCTACGAGCAGTACGTC.